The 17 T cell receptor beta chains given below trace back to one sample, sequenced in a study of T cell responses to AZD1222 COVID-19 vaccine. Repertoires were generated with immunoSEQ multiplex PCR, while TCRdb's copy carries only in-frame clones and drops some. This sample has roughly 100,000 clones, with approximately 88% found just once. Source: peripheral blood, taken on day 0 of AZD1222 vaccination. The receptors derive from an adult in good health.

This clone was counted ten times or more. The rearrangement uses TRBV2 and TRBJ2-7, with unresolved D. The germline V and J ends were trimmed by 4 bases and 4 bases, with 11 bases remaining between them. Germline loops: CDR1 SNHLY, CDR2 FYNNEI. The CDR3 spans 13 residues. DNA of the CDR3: TGTGCCAGCAGTGGGAACCAAGAATACGAGCAGTACTTC. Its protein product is CASSGNQEYEQYF.

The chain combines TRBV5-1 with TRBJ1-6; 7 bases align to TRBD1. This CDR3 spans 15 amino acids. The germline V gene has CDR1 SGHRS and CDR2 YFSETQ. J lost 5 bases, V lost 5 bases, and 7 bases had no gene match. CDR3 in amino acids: CASRSGQENNSPLHF. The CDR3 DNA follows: TGCGCCAGCAGGAGCGGACAGGAGAATAATTCACCCCTCCACTTT.

The CDR3 coding sequence is TGTGCCAGCGTCCTCGAAACTGAAGCTTTCTTT. Translation: CASVLETEAFF. This rearrangement joins TRBV19 to TRBJ1-1; no clear D gene. The CDR3 runs to 11 residues. CDR1 is LNHDA and CDR2 is SQIVND in the germline V gene (reference sequence). Deletions cut 9 bases from V and 5 bases from J, with 10 bases between.

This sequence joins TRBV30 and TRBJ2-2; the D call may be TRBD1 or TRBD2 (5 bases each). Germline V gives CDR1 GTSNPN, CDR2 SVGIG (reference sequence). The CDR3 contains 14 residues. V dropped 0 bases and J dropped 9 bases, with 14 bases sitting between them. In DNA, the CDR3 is TGTGCCTGGAGTGTCGAGGGACCTCCCTGGGAGCTGTTTTTT. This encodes CAWSVEGPPWELFF.

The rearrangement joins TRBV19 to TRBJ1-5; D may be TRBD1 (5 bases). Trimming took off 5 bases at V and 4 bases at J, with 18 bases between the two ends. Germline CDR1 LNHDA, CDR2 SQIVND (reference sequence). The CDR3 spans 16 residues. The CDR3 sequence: CASSLSPGQRNQPQHF. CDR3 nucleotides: TGTGCCAGTAGTCTATCCCCGGGGCAGCGAAATCAGCCCCAGCATTTT. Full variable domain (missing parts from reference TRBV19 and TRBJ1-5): DGGITQSPKYLFRKEGQNVTLSCEQNLNHDAMYWYRQDPGQGLRLIYYSQIVNDFQKGDIAEGYSVSREKKESFPLTVTSAQKNPTAFYLCASSLSPGQRNQPQHFGDGTRLSIL.

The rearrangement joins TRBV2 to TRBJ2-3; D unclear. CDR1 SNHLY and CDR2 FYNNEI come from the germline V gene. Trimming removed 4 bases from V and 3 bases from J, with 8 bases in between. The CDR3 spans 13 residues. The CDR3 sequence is CASSVSLTDTQYF. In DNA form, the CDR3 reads TGTGCCAGCAGTGTGTCCTTAACAGATACGCAGTATTTT.

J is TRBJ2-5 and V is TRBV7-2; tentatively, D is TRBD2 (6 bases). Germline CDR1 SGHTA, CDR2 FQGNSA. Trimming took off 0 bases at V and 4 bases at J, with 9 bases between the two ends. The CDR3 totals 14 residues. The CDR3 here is CASSLAGSGETQYF. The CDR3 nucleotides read TGTGCCAGCAGCTTAGCCGGGAGCGGAGAGACCCAGTACTTC. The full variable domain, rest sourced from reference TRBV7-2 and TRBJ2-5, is GAGVSQSPSNKVTEKGKDVELRCDPISGHTALYWYRQSLGQGLEFLIYFQGNSAPDKSGLPSDRFSAERTGGSVSTLTIQRTQQEDSAVYLCASSLAGSGETQYFGPGTRLLVL.

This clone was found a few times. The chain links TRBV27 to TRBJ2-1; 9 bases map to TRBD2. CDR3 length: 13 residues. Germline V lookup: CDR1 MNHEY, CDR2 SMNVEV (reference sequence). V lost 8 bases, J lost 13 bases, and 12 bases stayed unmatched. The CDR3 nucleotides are TGTGCCAGCGCCTGGCAGCGGGGGGACCTTCAGTTCTTC. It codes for CASAWQRGDLQFF.

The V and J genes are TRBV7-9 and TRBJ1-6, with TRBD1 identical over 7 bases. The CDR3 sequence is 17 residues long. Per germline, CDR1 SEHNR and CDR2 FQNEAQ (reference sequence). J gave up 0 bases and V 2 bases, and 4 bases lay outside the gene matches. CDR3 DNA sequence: TGTGCCAGCAGCTTAATTGGGGACAGCTCCTATAATTCACCCCTCCACTTT. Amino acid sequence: CASSLIGDSSYNSPLHF.

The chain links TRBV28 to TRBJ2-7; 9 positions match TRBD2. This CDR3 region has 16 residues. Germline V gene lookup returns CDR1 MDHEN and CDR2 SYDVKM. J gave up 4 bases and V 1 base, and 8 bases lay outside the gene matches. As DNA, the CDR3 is TGTGCCAGCAGTTTATCTAGGGCGGGAGGGCCTTACGAGCAGTACTTC. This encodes CASSLSRAGGPYEQYF. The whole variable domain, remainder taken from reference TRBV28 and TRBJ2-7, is DVKVTQSSRYLVKRTGEKVFLECVQDMDHENMFWYRQDPGLGLRLIYFSYDVKMKEKGDIPEGYSVSREKKERFSLILESASTNQTSMYLCASSLSRAGGPYEQYFGPGTRLTVT.

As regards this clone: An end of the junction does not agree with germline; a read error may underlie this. This CDR3 reads CASREGFGEAFF. CDR3 DNA sequence: TGTGCCAGCAGAGAAGGGTTCGGAGAAGCTTTCTTT. The rearrangement links TRBV6-1 to TRBJ1-1, with D unresolved. The CDR3 extends over 12 amino acids. Germline CDR1 reads MNHNS; CDR2 reads SASEGT.

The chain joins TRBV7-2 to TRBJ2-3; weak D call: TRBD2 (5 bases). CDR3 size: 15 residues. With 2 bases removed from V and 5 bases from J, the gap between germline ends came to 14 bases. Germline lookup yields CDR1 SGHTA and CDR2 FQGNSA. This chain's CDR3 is CASSLWLATGDTQYF. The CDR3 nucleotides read TGTGCCAGCAGCTTATGGCTAGCCACCGGAGATACGCAGTATTTT.

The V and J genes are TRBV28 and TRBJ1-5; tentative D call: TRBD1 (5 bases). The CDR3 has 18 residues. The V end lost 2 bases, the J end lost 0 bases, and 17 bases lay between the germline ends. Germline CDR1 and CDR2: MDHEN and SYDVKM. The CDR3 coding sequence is TGTGCCAGCAGTTTAAAGGGGCACGGCTCTTATAGCAATCAGCCCCAGCATTTT. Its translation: CASSLKGHGSYSNQPQHF.

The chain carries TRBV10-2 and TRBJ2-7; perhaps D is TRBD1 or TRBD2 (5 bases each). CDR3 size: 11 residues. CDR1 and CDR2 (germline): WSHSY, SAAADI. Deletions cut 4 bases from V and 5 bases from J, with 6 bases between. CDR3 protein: CASSGGNEQYF. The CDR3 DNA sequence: TGCGCCAGCAGTGGGGGGAACGAGCAGTACTTC.

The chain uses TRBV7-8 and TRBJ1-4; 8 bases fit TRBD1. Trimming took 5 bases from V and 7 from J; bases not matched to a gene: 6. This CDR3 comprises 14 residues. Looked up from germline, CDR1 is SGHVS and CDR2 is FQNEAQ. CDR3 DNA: TGTGCCAGCAGCCCAGGGGGCATGGGTGAAAAACTGTTTTTT. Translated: CASSPGGMGEKLFF.

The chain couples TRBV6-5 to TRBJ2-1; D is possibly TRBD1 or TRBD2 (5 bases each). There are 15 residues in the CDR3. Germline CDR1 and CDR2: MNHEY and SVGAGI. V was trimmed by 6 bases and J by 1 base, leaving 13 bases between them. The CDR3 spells CASRPGTGSYNEQFF. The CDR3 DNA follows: TGTGCCAGCAGACCCGGGACGGGTTCCTACAATGAGCAGTTCTTC.

The DNA for the CDR3 is TGTGCCAGCAGCCATCGGGGCTACGAGCAGTACTTC. Its protein is CASSHRGYEQYF. This chain joins TRBV3-1 (or the pseudogene TRBV3-2) and TRBJ2-7; D perhaps matches TRBD2 (5 bases). The CDR3 is 12 amino acids. CDR1 LGHDT and CDR2 YNNKEL come from the germline V gene (reference sequence). V was cut by 3 bases and J by 3 bases, with 6 bases left in between.